The 2 T cell receptor beta chains below all came from one sample that was sequenced in a study of response to subunit inactivated influenza vaccine. TCRdb reanalysed the RT-PCR reads using MiXCR and keeps one entry per CDR3 protein. The sample yields roughly 570,000 distinct CDR3 sequences, 13% to 15% seen once. Sample: PBMCs from blood, taken 11 to 12 days after vaccination. Source of these receptors: a man aged 45-65 years who received an inactivated influenza vaccine.

This clonotype was counted between two and nine times. The CDR3 coding sequence is TGTGCCAGCAGCCAAGAACTAGCGGGAGCCACCGGGGAGCTGTTTTTT. It encodes CASSQELAGATGELFF. The J gene is TRBJ2-2, the V gene TRBV3-1; 11 bases fit TRBD2. This CDR3 contains 16 residues. CDR1 and CDR2 (germline): LGHDT, YNNKEL (reference sequence). Trimming at V came to 0 bases and at J to 4 bases, leaving 1 base not matched to a gene.

This clonotype was seen only a few times. CDR3 sequence (DNA): TGTGCCAGCAGCTTCCGCCTTTCCAAACCCAGGGGCGCGTACAATGAGCAGTTCTTC. Translated: CASSFRLSKPRGAYNEQFF. The chain carries TRBV11-1 and TRBJ2-1; possible D gene TRBD1, 6 bases. The CDR3 loop spans 19 amino acids. V shed 3 bases and J shed 4 bases, with 25 bases lying between them. Germline loops: CDR1 SGHAT, CDR2 FQDESV (reference sequence).